This T cell receptor (beta chain) was recovered during a study of T cell responses to AZD1222 COVID-19 vaccine. The CDR3 has 15 residues. The J segment lost 2 bases and the V segment lost 4 bases, leaving 5 bases of the junction unmatched. Germline CDR1 and CDR2: MNHEY and SVGAGI. Assay: immunoSEQ multiplex PCR; the TCRdb copy retains only in-frame clones and omits some. The sample records around 120,000 clones, around 93% being singletons. Here the sequenced sample was peripheral blood, taken 28 days after the second AZD1222 dose. This chain joins TRBV6-5 and TRBJ1-3, with TRBD1 matching over 7 bases. The TCR originated in an adult who received the AZD1222 COVID-19 vaccine. This chain's CDR3 is CASSSDRATGNTIYF. In DNA, the CDR3 is TGTGCCAGCAGTTCAGACAGGGCAACTGGAAACACCATATATTTT.